The rows below give T cell receptor beta chains drawn from one sample of a study of tumor and adjacent non-tumor tissue in lung cancer. A single record per CDR3 protein comes from TCRdb applying MiXCR to the multiplex PCR reads. The repertoire holds tens of thousands of distinct CDR3 sequences, around 60% seen once, with 30% in the top ten. The material sequenced was distant non-tumor lung tissue. The receptors come from a woman aged 70-85 years with non-small cell lung cancer. Both conserved end residues are part of each CDR3. The D gene is left open where the match is weak. Clone sizes are given selectively: once, few, many, or a class where the clone is expanded.

CDR3 protein: CACNSRGTDTYEQYF; CDR3 DNA: TGTGCCTGCAACTCAAGGGGGACAGACACTTACGAGCAGTACTTC; D gene: TRBD1; clone size: NA; J gene: TRBJ2-7; V gene: TRBV11-2
CDR3 protein: CASSLGGSQPQYF; CDR3 DNA: TGTGCAAGCAGCTTAGGGGGCAGTCAGCCCCAGTATTTT; D gene: TRBD1; clone size: NA; J gene: TRBJ2-3; V gene: TRBV11-3
CDR3 protein: CVSSLEAWDTGELFF; CDR3 DNA: TGTGTCAGCAGCTTGGAGGCTTGGGACACCGGGGAGCTGTTTTTT; D gene: NA; clone size: NA; J gene: TRBJ2-2; V gene: TRBV5-5
CDR3 protein: CVSSPSSSANLGNEQFF; CDR3 DNA: TGTGTCAGCAGCCCGAGTTCGAGCGCAAATTTGGGCAATGAACAGTTCTTC; D gene: NA; clone size: NA; J gene: TRBJ2-1; V gene: TRBV5-4
CDR3 protein: CVSSGYLPQYF; CDR3 DNA: TGTGTCAGCAGTGGTTACCTGCCCCAGTATTTT; D gene: NA; clone size: NA; J gene: TRBJ2-3; V gene: TRBV6-1
CDR3 protein: CTSSEIALNEQFF; CDR3 DNA: TGTACCAGCTCAGAAATAGCGCTCAATGAGCAGTTCTTC; D gene: NA; clone size: NA; J gene: TRBJ2-1; V gene: TRBV2
CDR3 protein: CNVQGGGSGTNTGELFF; CDR3 DNA: TGCAATGTCCAAGGTGGGGGGAGTGGGACGAACACCGGGGAGCTGTTTTTT; D gene: NA; clone size: NA; J gene: TRBJ2-2; V gene: TRBV29-1
CDR3 protein: CASRSDTQYF; CDR3 DNA: TGTGCCAGCAGGTCAGATACGCAGTATTTT; D gene: NA; clone size: few; J gene: TRBJ2-3; V gene: TRBV7-2
CDR3 protein: CASSQVGQGARGCIF; CDR3 DNA: NA; D gene: NA; clone size: NA; J gene: TRBJ1-2; V gene: TRBV4-2
CDR3 protein: CANSSPWTSGGTYEQYF; CDR3 DNA: TGTGCCAACAGTTCCCCTTGGACTAGCGGGGGGACCTACGAGCAGTACTTC; D gene: TRBD2; clone size: few; J gene: TRBJ2-7; V gene: TRBV28
CDR3 protein: CSVDRQGTSRSYEQYF; CDR3 DNA: TGCAGCGTTGATCGTCAGGGGACTAGCAGGAGCTACGAGCAGTACTTT; D gene: TRBD2; clone size: NA; J gene: TRBJ2-7; V gene: TRBV29-1
CDR3 protein: CASSWGSGDNEQFF; CDR3 DNA: TGTGCCAGTAGCTGGGGGTCAGGGGACAATGAGCAGTTCTTC; D gene: NA; clone size: few; J gene: TRBJ2-1; V gene: TRBV11-3
CDR3 protein: CSARSRTSGTDTQYF; CDR3 DNA: TGCAGTGCTAGATCCCGGACTAGCGGTACAGATACGCAGTATTTT; D gene: TRBD2; clone size: few; J gene: TRBJ2-3; V gene: TRBV20-1
CDR3 protein: CSVDAGVRGCTF; CDR3 DNA: TGCAGCGTTGACGCAGGGGTCCGTGGCTGCACCTTC; D gene: NA; clone size: NA; J gene: TRBJ1-2; V gene: TRBV29-1
CDR3 protein: CASSNSGGGVGTDTQYF; CDR3 DNA: TGTGCCAGCAGCAACAGTGGAGGGGGGGTTGGCACAGATACGCAGTATTTT; D gene: NA; clone size: NA; J gene: TRBJ2-3; V gene: TRBV21-1